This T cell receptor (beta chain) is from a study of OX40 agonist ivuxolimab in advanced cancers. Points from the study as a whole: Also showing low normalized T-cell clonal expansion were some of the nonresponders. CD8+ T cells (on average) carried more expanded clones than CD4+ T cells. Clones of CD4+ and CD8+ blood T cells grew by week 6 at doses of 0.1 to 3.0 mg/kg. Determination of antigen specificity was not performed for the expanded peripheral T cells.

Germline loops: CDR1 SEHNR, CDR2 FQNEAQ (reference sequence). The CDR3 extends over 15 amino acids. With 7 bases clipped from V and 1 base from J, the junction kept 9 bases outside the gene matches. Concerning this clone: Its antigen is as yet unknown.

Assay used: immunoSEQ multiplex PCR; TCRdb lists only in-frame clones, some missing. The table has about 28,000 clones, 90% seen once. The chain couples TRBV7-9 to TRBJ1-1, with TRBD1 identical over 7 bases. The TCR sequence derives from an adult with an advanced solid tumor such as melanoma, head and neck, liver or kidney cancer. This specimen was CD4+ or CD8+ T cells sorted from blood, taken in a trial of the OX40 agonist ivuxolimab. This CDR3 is CASIGVGQRNTEAFF. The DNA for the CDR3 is TGTGCCAGCATAGGAGTGGGACAGAGGAACACTGAAGCTTTCTTT.